This T cell receptor (beta chain) was obtained from a study of T-cell reconstitution after alpha-beta-depleted transplantation in children. For this clonotype: No antigen is known for it.

General study findings and limits: The authors attributed T-cell counts and diversity one year after transplant mostly to newly produced T cells. Expanded graft clones numbering several hundred reportedly gave rise to alpha-beta T cells about two months after transplant.

Preparation of the TCRbeta library involved a method that used unique molecular identifiers. MiXCR was run by TCRdb on the PCR reads, yielding one entry per CDR3 protein. The sample has about 420,000 distinct CDR3 sequences, around 15% seen once. After removal of 1 base from V and 4 bases from J, the junction contained 7 bases not matched to a gene. Per the germline V gene, CDR1 is SGHRS and CDR2 is YFSETQ. CDR3 size: 17 residues. Sequences were derived from PBMCs, mostly from graft donor cells, sampled 360 days after TCRalphabeta/CD19-depleted stem cell transplant. The chain is built from TRBV5-1 and TRBJ2-2, with 10 nucleotides matching TRBD1. The source is a boy in the first two years of life who had a stem cell transplant for Wiskott-Aldrich syndrome, so the T cells may come from the graft donor. In nucleotides, the CDR3 is TGCGCCAGCAGCTTGAATCCGGGACAGGGGACCACCGGGGAGCTGTTTTTT. Translation: CASSLNPGQGTTGELFF.